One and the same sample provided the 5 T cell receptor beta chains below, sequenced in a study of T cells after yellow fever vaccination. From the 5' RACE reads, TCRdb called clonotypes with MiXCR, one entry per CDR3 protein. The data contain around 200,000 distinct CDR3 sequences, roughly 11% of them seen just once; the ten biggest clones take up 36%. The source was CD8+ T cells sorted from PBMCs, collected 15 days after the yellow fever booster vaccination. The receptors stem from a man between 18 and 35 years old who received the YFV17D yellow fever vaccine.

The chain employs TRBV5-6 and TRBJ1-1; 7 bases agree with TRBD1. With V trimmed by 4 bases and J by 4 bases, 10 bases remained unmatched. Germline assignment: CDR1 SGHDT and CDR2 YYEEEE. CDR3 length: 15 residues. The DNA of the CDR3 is TGTGCCAGCAGCCTCCTGACAGGGCCCTCCACTGAAGCTTTCTTT. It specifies CASSLLTGPSTEAFF.

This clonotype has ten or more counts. CDR3 in amino acids: CASSAYTEAFF. In DNA, the CDR3 is TGCGCCAGCAGCGCCTACACTGAAGCTTTCTTT. The chain links TRBV4-1 to TRBJ1-1; no firm D call. Per the germline V gene, CDR1 is MGHRA and CDR2 is YSYEKL. The CDR3 runs 11 residues. Trimming took off 5 bases at V and 3 bases at J, with 4 bases between the two ends.

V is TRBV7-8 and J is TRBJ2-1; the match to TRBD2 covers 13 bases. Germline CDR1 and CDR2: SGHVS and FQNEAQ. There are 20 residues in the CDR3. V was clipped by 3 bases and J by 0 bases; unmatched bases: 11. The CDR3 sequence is CASSLPPGLAGLSSYNEQFF. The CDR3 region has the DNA TGTGCCAGCAGCTTGCCTCCGGGACTAGCGGGGTTAAGCTCCTACAATGAGCAGTTCTTC.

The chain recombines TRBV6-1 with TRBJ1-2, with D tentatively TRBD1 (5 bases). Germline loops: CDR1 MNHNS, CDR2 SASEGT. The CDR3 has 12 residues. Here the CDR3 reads CVAGFLNYGYTF. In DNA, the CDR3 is TGTGTCGCAGGGTTTTTGAACTATGGCTACACCTTC.

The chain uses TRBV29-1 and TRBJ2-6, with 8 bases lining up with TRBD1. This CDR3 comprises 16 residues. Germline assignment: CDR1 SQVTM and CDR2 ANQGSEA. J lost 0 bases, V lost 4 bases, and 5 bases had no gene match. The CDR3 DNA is TGCAGCGTTGCAGGGGGCAGCGTCTCTGGGGCCAACGTCCTGACTTTC. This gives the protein CSVAGGSVSGANVLTF.